The next 3 T cell receptor beta chains were all read from a single sample in a study of T cell repertoires in cytomegalovirus infection. TCRdb re-analysed the reads in MiXCR, keeping a single row per CDR3 protein. Among a few hundred thousand distinct CDR3 sequences listed, about 30% were seen once. Specimen: PBMCs. The origin of the receptors is a human donor in good health (CMV status not recorded). Some clones in this sample may be carry-over from other donors' samples.

Concerning this clonotype: The CDR3 does not close with the conserved phenylalanine or tryptophan, likely indicating a read error. The limits of the CDR3 on the DNA are not certain, so only TCRdb's listed CDR3 is given. The chain is built from TRBV28 and TRBJ2-1; TRBD2 reflects the table's D call only, with no check against the DNA. Looked up from germline, CDR1 is MDHEN and CDR2 is SYDVKM. Including both end residues, the CDR3 is 15 amino acids long. The CDR3 protein is CASSSTGSRANGPWD.

This clonotype was found a few times. The rearrangement joins TRBV4-1 to TRBJ1-2, with D uncertain. Germline assignment: CDR1 MGHRA and CDR2 YSYEKL. The CDR3 is made up of 16 amino acids. Trimming removed 4 bases at V and 1 base at J, with 16 bases between. The CDR3 nucleotides are TGCGCCAGCAGCCCGGGTGGGTTAGACGTTAACTATGGCTACACCTTC. Its protein product is CASSPGGLDVNYGYTF.

The chain employs TRBV7-3 and TRBJ1-1; a possible D gene is TRBD1 (5 bases). CDR1 and CDR2 (germline): SGHTA, FQGTGA. This CDR3 region has 18 residues. V was clipped by 5 bases and J by 10 bases, with 32 bases between them. The CDR3 here is CASSPHRGSGGFLVSAFF. CDR3 nucleotide sequence: TGTGCCAGCAGCCCCCACCGGGGAAGTGGGGGTTTTCTCGTCTCAGCTTTCTTT.